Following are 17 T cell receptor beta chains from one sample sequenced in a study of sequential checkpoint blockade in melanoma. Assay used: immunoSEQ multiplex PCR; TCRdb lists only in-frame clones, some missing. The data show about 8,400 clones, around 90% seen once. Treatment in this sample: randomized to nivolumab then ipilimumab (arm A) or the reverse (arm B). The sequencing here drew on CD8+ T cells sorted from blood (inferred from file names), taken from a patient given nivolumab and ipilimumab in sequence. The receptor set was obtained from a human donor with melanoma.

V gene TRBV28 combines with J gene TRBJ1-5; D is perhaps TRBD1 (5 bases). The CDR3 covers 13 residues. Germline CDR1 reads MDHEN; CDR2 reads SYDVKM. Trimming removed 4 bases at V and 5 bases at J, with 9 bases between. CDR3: CASSSRDYQPQHF. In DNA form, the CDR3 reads TGTGCCAGCAGTTCCAGGGATTATCAGCCCCAGCATTTT.

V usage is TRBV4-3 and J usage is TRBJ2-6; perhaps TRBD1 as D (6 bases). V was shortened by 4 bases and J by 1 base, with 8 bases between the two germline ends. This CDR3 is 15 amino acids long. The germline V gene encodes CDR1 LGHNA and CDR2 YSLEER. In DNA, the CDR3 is TGCGCCAGCAGCCCCGACAGGTCTGGGGCCAACGTCCTGACTTTC. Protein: CASSPDRSGANVLTF.

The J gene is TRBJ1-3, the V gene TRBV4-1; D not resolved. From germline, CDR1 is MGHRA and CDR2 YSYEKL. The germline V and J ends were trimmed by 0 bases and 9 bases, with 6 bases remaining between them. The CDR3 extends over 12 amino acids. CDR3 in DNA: TGCGCCAGCAGCCAAGAGGCGGGCACCATATATTTT. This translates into CASSQEAGTIYF.

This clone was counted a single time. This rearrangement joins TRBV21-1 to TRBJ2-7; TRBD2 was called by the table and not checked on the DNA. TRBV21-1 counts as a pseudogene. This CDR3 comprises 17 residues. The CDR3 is CASSKEEPRPSSYEQYF. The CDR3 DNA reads TGTGCCAGCAGCAAAGAAGAGCCGCGGCCCTCCTCCTACGAGCAGTACTTC.

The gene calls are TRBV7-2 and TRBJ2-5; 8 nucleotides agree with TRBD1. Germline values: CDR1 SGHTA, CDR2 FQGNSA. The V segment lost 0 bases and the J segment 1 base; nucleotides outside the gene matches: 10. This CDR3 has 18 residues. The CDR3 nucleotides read TGTGCCAGCAGCTTAGCTGGGGCCGGCAGGGGGCTCCAAGAGACCCAGTACTTC. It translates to CASSLAGAGRGLQETQYF.

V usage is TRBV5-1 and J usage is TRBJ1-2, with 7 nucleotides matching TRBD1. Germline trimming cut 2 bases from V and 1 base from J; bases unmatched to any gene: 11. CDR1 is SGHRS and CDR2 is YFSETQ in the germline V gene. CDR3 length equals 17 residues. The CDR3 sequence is CASSFRPGQEHNYGYTF. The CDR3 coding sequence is TGCGCCAGCAGCTTTCGCCCCGGACAGGAGCATAACTATGGCTACACCTTC.

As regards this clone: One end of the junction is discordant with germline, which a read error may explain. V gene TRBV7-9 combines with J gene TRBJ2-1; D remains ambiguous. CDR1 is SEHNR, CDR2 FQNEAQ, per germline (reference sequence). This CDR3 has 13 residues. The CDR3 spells CASSLGLFNEQFF. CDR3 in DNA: TGTGCCAGCAGTTTAGGGCTGTTCAATGAGCAGTTCTTC.

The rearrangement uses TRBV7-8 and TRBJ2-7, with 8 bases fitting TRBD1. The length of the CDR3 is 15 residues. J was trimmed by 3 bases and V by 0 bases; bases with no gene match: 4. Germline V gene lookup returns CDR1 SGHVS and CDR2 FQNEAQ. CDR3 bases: TGTGCCAGCAGCTTAGCCGGGACAGGACACTACGAGCAGTACTTC. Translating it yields CASSLAGTGHYEQYF.

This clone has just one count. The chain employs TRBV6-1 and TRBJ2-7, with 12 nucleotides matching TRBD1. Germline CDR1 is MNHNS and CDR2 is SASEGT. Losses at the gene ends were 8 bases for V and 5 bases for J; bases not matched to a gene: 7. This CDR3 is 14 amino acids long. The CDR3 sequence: CASGWDRGPDEQYF. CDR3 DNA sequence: TGTGCCAGCGGGTGGGACAGGGGGCCCGACGAGCAGTACTTC.

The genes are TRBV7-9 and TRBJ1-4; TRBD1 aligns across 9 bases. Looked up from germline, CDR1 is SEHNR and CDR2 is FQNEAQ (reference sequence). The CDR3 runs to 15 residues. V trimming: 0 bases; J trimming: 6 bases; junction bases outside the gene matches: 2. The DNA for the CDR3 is TGTGCCAGCAGCTTAGCACAGGGGGCGGATGAAAAACTGTTTTTT. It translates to CASSLAQGADEKLFF.

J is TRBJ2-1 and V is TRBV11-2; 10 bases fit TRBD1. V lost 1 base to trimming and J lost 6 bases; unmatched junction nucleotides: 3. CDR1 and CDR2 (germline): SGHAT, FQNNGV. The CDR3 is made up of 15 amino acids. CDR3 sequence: CASSLVGTGVNEQFF. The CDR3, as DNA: TGTGCCAGCAGCTTAGTTGGGACAGGGGTCAATGAGCAGTTCTTC.

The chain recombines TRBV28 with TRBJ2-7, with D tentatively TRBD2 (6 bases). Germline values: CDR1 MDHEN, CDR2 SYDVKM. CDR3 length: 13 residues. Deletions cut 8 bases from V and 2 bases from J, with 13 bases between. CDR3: CASRETGAYEQYF. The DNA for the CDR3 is TGTGCCAGCCGGGAAACGGGAGCCTACGAGCAGTACTTC.

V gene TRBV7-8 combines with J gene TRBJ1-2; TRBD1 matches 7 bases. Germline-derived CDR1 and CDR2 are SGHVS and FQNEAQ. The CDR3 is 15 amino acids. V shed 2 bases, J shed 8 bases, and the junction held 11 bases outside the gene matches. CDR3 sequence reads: CASSLYTTGMKGYTF. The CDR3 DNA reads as TGTGCCAGCAGCTTATACACGACAGGGATGAAGGGCTACACCTTC.

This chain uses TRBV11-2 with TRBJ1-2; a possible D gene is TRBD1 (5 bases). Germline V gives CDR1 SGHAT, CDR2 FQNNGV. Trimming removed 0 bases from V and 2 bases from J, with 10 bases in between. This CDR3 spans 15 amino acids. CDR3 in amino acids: CASSLEAGRNYGYTF. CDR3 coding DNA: TGTGCCAGCAGCTTAGAGGCAGGGCGGAACTATGGCTACACCTTC.

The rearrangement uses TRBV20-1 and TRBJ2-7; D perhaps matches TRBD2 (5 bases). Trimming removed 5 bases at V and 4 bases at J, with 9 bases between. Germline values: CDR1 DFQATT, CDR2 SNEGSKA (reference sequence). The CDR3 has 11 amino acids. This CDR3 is CSADYIYEQYF. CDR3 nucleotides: TGCAGTGCTGACTACATTTACGAGCAGTACTTC.

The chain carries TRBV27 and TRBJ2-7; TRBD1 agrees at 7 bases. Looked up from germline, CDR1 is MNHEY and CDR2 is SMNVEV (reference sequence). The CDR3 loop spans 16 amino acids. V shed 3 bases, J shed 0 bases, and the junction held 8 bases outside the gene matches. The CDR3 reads CASSFTGTDSSYEQYF. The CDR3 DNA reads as TGTGCCAGCAGTTTCACTGGGACAGATAGCTCCTACGAGCAGTACTTC.

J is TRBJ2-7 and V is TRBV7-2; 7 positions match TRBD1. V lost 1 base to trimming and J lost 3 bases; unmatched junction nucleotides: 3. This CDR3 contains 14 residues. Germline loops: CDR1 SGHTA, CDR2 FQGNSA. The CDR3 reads CASSLGGGVYEQYV. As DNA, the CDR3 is TGTGCCAGCAGCTTAGGAGGGGGCGTCTACGAGCAGTACGTC.